A selection of T cell receptor beta chains follows, all from one sample in a study of blood T cell repertoires in COVID-19. This table comes from immunoSEQ multiplex PCR, and its TCRdb copy is limited to in-frame clones, with some not included. The sample lists 95,000 to 110,000 clones, 75% to 95% seen once, with under 1.5% in the top ten. The sample consisted of peripheral blood. These receptor sequences come from a woman in her 30s with acute or convalescent COVID-19. The CDR3 runs from the conserved cysteine through the conserved F or W. A D gene is named only where the DNA matches it firmly. The listing skips clone size in some rows; elsewhere it reads once, few, many or a size class.

size	D	J	V	DNA	CDR3
once	TRBD2	TRBJ2-7	TRBV4-3	TGCGCCAGCAGCCAAGAGGGAGCGGGAGACGAGCAGTACTTC	CASSQEGAGDEQYF
NA	NA	TRBJ1-3	TRBV28	TGTGCCAGCACCCGACCGGGACACGGAAACACCATATATTTT	CASTRPGHGNTIYF
NA	NA	TRBJ2-2	TRBV28	TGTGCCAGCAGTTTATTCCCCGTGGGGGCCGGCTTAAAAGAGCTGTTTTTT	CASSLFPVGAGLKELFF
NA	NA	TRBJ2-2	TRBV4-3	TGCGCCAGCAGCCAGGCCCCTTTGGGGGAGCTGTTTTTT	CASSQAPLGELFF
NA	TRBD2	TRBJ2-4	TRBV29-1	TGCAGCGTTGAAGCGCCGGGAGGGGTCAAAAACATTCAGTACTTC	CSVEAPGGVKNIQYF
NA	NA	TRBJ1-2	TRBV9	TGTGCCAGCAGGGGATTACAGGGTGGCTATGGCTACACCTTC	CASRGLQGGYGYTF
NA	NA	TRBJ1-2	TRBV2	TGTGCCAGCAGTCGCTCTTCAACAGAGTTCTATGGCTACACCTTC	CASSRSSTEFYGYTF
NA	TRBD1	TRBJ2-7	TRBV2	TGTGCCAGCAGGAGAGGGACAGGAGTTGTCGTCTTC	CASRRGTGVVVF
once	TRBD1	TRBJ2-7	TRBV27	TGTGCCAGCAGTTTTTATGGACAGGGGTCCTACGAGCAGTACTTC	CASSFYGQGSYEQYF
NA	TRBD1	TRBJ1-2	TRBV7-3	TGTGCCAGCAGCTTAAACCGACAGGGAAAAAATGGCTACACCTTC	CASSLNRQGKNGYTF
NA	NA	TRBJ1-2	TRBV7-2	TGTGCCAGCAGCTTACTATCAGACAGGCCCAACTATGGCTACACCTTC	CASSLLSDRPNYGYTF
NA	TRBD1	TRBJ1-6	TRBV7-2	TGTGCCAGCAGCTTATTCCCGGGACAGGGTTTTAATTCACCCCTCCACTTT	CASSLFPGQGFNSPLHF
NA	TRBD1	TRBJ1-1	TRBV5-4	TGTGCCAGCAGCGGTCCGAGGCAGGGGGCTTGTGAAGCTTTCTTT	CASSGPRQGACEAFF
NA	NA	TRBJ2-2	TRBV21-1	TGTGCCAGCAGCAAAGCCCCTCGGACAGGGGCCGGGGAGCTGTTTTTT	CASSKAPRTGAGELFF